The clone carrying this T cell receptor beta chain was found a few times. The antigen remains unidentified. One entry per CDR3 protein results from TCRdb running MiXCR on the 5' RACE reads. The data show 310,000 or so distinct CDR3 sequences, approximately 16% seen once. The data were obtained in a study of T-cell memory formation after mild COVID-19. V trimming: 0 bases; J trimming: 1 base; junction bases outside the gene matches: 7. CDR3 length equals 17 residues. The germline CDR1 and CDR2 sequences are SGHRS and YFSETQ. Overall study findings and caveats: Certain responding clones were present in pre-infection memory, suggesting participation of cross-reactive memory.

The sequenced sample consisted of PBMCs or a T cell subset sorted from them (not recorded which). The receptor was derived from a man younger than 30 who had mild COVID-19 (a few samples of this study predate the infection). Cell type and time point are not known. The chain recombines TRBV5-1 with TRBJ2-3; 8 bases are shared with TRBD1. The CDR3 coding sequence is TGCGCCAGCAGCTTGGCCCTTACAGGGGGTGGCACAGATACGCAGTATTTT. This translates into CASSLALTGGGTDTQYF.